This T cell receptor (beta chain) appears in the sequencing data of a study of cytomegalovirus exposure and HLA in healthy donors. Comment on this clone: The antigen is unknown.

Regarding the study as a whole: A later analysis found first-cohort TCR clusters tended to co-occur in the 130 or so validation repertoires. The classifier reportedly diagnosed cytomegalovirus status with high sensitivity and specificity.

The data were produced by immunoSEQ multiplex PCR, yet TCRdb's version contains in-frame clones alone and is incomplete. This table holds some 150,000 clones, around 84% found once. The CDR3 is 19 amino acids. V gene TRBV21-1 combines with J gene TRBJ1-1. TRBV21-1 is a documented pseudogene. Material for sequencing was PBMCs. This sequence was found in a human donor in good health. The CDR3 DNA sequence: TGTGCCAGCAGCAAAGCTTGGAGTACCAACAAAACACCGAACACTGAAGCTTTCTTT. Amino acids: CASSKAWSTNKTPNTEAFF.